This T cell receptor (beta chain) was profiled in a study of immune evolution from preneoplasia to lung adenocarcinoma (dated by TCRdb to 2020 to 2022). Context from the whole study: HLA loss of heterozygosity was found in more than 5.5% of AIS, under 18% of MIA and about a third of ADC lesions, and in no AAH lesions. Whole exome sequencing and methylation data from the same cohort of nodules were integrated with the immune data. Sample size was based on specimen availability rather than a prior power calculation. The overall cohort was made up of 53 patients with pulmonary nodules who had surgical resection. Class I HLA alleles were inferred from exome data with POLYSOLVER, and allele-specific HLA loss was detected with LOHHLA. A total of more than 40 patients contributed TCR sequencing data. The study combined immune gene expression, TCR sequencing and multiplex immunofluorescence to profile immune contexture across lung adenocarcinoma precursors and invasive adenocarcinoma. The study reported that around 100 samples were used for TCR sequencing. Resected precursor lesions (AAH, AIS, MIA) and invasive adenocarcinomas were each compared against paired morphologically normal lung tissue. General findings and caveats noted by the study authors: Clonality was highest in normal lung, while later-stage lesions appeared to have lower clonality but higher T cell density and diversity. Because all patients came from Japan and China, whether the findings apply to Western populations was uncertain. KRAS-mutant nodules showed the highest T cell clonality compared with EGFR-mutant or double wild-type lesions. Top T cell clone frequencies were highest in normal lung and appeared to decrease progressively from AAH through AIS, MIA and invasive adenocarcinoma. The findings reflected association rather than direct causation, and larger cohorts with long-term follow-up and longitudinal biopsies were considered necessary.

The patients had resection in Japan or China between 2014 and 2017. Two lung cancer pathologists independently confirmed the histologic diagnosis of each case on H&E slides. Premalignant or tumor cells were enriched for nucleic acid extraction by macro-dissection performed after pathologic assessment. The AllPrep DNA/RNA FFPE Kit was used to isolate DNA from FFPE tissue. The immunoSEQ hsTCRbeta Kit was used to sequence TCR beta CDR3 regions from DNA. Concerning the study's data processing: TCR sequencing data were analysed with the ImmunoSEQ Analyzer. T cell clonality was defined as 1 minus Pielou's evenness, calculated on productive rearrangements. T cell diversity was measured with the inverse Simpson index on productive templates. T cell density was defined as TCR beta template counts normalized to usable DNA, with usable DNA estimated by amplification and sequencing of housekeeping genes. Two-sided Kruskal-Wallis tests were used to compare TCR metrics across histologic stages. The table was pulled from immuneACCESS by TCRdb, which kept in-frame rearrangements only. Such tables lose some clones; where checked, under half of the loss comes from unresolved V genes, and the rest has no known cause. V and J calls and clone size follow that table, whereas D and trimming were derived from the DNA. The sample records 6,000 to 8,000 clones, around four fifths of which are singletons. The ten most abundant clones make up approximately 2.6% of the sample.

A note on this clone: Its antigen target is currently unknown. The sample holds no much larger clone one base away, and base qualities are not on file.

CDR1 and CDR2 (ENHRY, SYGVKD) derive from the germline V gene. The germline ends are 16 bases apart after V is trimmed by 6 bases and J by 1 base. The CDR3 runs 15 residues from the cysteine to the phenylalanine. Only the CDR3 DNA stays, 45 bases, in frame from base 1. The chain employs TRBV10-3 and TRBJ2-7, with the D assignment possibly TRBD1 or TRBD2, given 5 matching bases for each. This TCR derives from an older donor with lung adenocarcinoma. Sequencing used FFPE lung adenocarcinoma in situ tissue. The cell subset or site label corresponds to: preinvasive adenocarcinoma in situ (AIS). The nucleotide sequence reads TGTGCCATCAGACAAGACGGGGCGGCGTCCTACGAGCAGTACTTC. This encodes CAIRQDGAASYEQYF.